This TCR beta chain was sequenced during a study of response to subunit inactivated influenza vaccine. Study results and limitations: Seasonal influenza vaccination, on each occasion, was suggested by the authors to recruit few new T cells.

The germline gives CDR1 KGHSH, CDR2 LQKENI. The V gene lost 2 bases and the J gene lost 9 bases, with 14 bases spanning the gap. There are 14 residues in the CDR3. This clonotype was counted ten times or more. Its antigen is currently unknown. TCRdb re-called the RT-PCR reads with MiXCR, one entry per CDR3 protein. The sample lists roughly 780,000 distinct CDR3 sequences, 18% occurring once. This specimen was PBMCs from blood, taken more than 4 days after vaccination. The chain employs TRBV18 and TRBJ2-1, with TRBD1 as a possible D gene (6 bases). This receptor was taken from a middle-aged man who received an inactivated influenza vaccine. The CDR3 reads CASSPELQGVEQFF. CDR3 in DNA: TGTGCCAGCTCACCAGAGCTACAGGGAGTTGAGCAGTTCTTC.